The rows below give T cell receptor beta chains drawn from one sample of a study of T-cell reconstitution after alpha-beta-depleted transplantation in children. TCRdb itself ran the PCR reads through MiXCR, one entry per CDR3 protein. The top ten hold less than 4.5% of the sample, which has about 400,000 distinct CDR3 sequences, roughly 21% seen once. This specimen consisted of PBMCs from the stem cell graft donor, obtained from the stem cell graft. The receptors originated from a human donor who donated a stem cell graft to a child with acute myeloid leukemia. Each CDR3 is given with its conserved first and last residue. A D gene is named only where the DNA matches it firmly. The size entry is marked missing in some rows and otherwise reads once, few, many or a size class.

>-|TRBJ2-3|many|TRBV25-1
TGTGCCAGCAGTCCCCCAGGAGCGGGACATCTCACAGATACGCAGTATTTT
CASSPPGAGHLTDTQYF
>-|TRBJ2-1|many|TRBV29-1
TGCAGCGTTGAACTCCTTATGACTTACAATGAGCAGTTCTTC
CSVELLMTYNEQFF
>-|TRBJ2-7|few|TRBV6-5
TGTGCCAGCAGTTACGCACAGACCTACGAGCAGTACTTC
CASSYAQTYEQYF
>-|TRBJ1-1|-|TRBV5-1
TGCGCCAGCAGCTTGGTGGCAGCCACTGAAGCTTTCTTT
CASSLVAATEAFF
>-|TRBJ2-5|few|TRBV12-3/TRBV12-4
TGTGCCAGCAGTAAAGGTCTGGGAAGCAGGGAGACCCAGTACTTC
CASSKGLGSRETQYF
>TRBD2|TRBJ2-1|-|TRBV20-1
TGCAGTGCCGTACCCAATCGACTAGCGGGAGTAAATGAGCAGTTCTTC
CSAVPNRLAGVNEQFF
>TRBD1|TRBJ2-7|-|TRBV27
TGTGCCAGCAGGACCCAGGGACAGGGTAGCTACGAGCAGTACTTC
CASRTQGQGSYEQYF
>-|TRBJ2-5|once|TRBV6-5
TGTGCCAGCAGTTTAGCGGAACAAGAGACCCAGTACTTC
CASSLAEQETQYF
>-|TRBJ2-7|-|TRBV7-3
TGTGCCAGCAGCTTAAAGGCAGGGGCTGGGGAGCAGTACTTC
CASSLKAGAGEQYF
>TRBD2|TRBJ2-1|-|TRBV12-3/TRBV12-4
TGTGCCAGCAGACAACCGGGACTAGCGGGAGGCGATGAGCAGTTCTTC
CASRQPGLAGGDEQFF
>TRBD2|TRBJ2-7|few|TRBV28
TGTGCCAGCAGCCCCGGACTAGCGGGAGGGAAAATCGACGAGCAGTACTTC
CASSPGLAGGKIDEQYF
>-|TRBJ2-5|-|TRBV4-1
TGCGCCAGCAGCCAAGAGCCTCCTAGCAGCAGGGAGACCCAGTACTTC
CASSQEPPSSRETQYF
>TRBD2|TRBJ2-1|-|TRBV24-1
TGTGCCACCAGTGGTGCTAGCGGGAGGTTATACAATGAGCAGTTCTTC
CATSGASGRLYNEQFF
>-|TRBJ1-1|many|TRBV24-1
TGTGCCACCAGTGACAGATCGGGGGTTGAAGCTTTCTTT
CATSDRSGVEAFF
>TRBD2|TRBJ2-1|-|TRBV11-2
TGTGCCAGCAGCTCGCTAATGGGACTAGCGGTTGGACCCGGGGATGAGCAGTTCTTC
CASSSLMGLAVGPGDEQFF
>-|TRBJ1-4|-|TRBV12-3/TRBV12-4
TGTGCCAGCAGCCCCGACAGGTCCCAGGCAACTAATGAAAAACTGTTTTTT
CASSPDRSQATNEKLFF
>-|TRBJ2-2|many|TRBV4-3
TGCGCCAGCAGCCAAGATTTGCAGGGCGGGGAGCTGTTTTTT
CASSQDLQGGELFF